Below, one T cell receptor beta chain is given with its context. Antigen: not known. Donors comprised only Caucasian adults living in Nashville, Tennessee. The authors loaded 150 to 250 ng DNA, some 32,000 T cell genomes, into sorted-subset replicate PCRs. Sequencing used immunoSEQ multiplex PCR; TCRdb keeps in-frame clones, though not all of them. The repertoire holds some 1,600,000 clones, with approximately 98% as singletons. The CDR3 has 16 amino acids. The germline V gene has CDR1 SGHNT and CDR2 YYREEE (reference sequence). V was pared by 4 bases and J by 4 bases, with 11 bases of the junction left unmatched. The source of the sample is a study of shared clonotypes between healthy human individuals. Study-wide points: Generation probability values for non-shared clonotypes were lower than those for clonotypes shared by all four donors.

The chain employs TRBV5-4 and TRBJ2-5, with 9 positions matching TRBD2. The receptor was derived from a man aged 25-40 years in good health. Sequenced sample: naive CD4+ T cells sorted from blood. Subset reported: CD45RA+ positively selected. The DNA of the CDR3 is TGTGCCAGCAGCCTATATAGCGGGAGCTCATCAGAGACCCAGTACTTC. This encodes CASSLYSGSSSETQYF.